This T cell receptor beta chain was found in a study of control samples from healthy donors and cancer patients. Here immunoSEQ multiplex PCR was the method, and the copy in TCRdb shows in-frame clones only, minus some. The profile covers about 190,000 clones, with around 93% appearing a single time and approximately 2% taken by the ten largest. The receptor was derived from a man younger than 45 in good health. Material: blood.

CDR3 amino acids: CASSRTGNNSPLHF. CDR3 nucleotide sequence: TGCGCCAGCAGCCGGACAGGGAATAATTCACCCCTCCACTTT. V usage is TRBV5-1 and J usage is TRBJ1-6; 8 bases fit TRBD1. Germline CDR1 is SGHRS and CDR2 is YFSETQ. This CDR3 spans 14 amino acids. The junction had 2 bases not matched to a gene; V was cut back by 4 bases and J by 5 bases.